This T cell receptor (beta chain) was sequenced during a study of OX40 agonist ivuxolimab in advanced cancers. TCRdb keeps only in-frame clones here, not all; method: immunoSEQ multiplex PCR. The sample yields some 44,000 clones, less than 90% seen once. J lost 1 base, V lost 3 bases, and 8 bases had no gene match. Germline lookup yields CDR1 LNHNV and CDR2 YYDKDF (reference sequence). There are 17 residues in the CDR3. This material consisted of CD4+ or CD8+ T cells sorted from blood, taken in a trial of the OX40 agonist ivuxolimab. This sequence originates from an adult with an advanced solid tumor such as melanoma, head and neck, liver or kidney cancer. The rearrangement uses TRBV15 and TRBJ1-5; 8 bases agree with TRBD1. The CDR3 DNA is TGTGCCACCAGCAGTCGGCGGACAGGGACCAGCAATCAGCCCCAGCATTTT. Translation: CATSSRRTGTSNQPQHF.